Included here is one T cell receptor (beta chain) sequence, with context. With 6 bases removed from V and 5 bases from J, the gap between germline ends came to 20 bases. This CDR3 spans 17 amino acids. Germline-derived CDR1 and CDR2 are SGHTA and FQGNSA. Using its own MiXCR run on the RT-PCR reads, TCRdb lists one record per CDR3 protein. The sample lists more than 550,000 distinct CDR3 sequences, 14% occurring once. The sequenced material came from memory CD4+ T cells from blood. This TCR was recovered from a female donor in good health, serving as a healthy control. V and J are TRBV7-2 and TRBJ2-6; maybe TRBD1 (5 bases). The CDR3 is CASSRNLDTGRANVLTF. The CDR3 bases are TGTGCCAGCAGTCGAAACCTGGACACAGGCCGGGCCAACGTCCTGACTTTC.